One sample yielded the 28 T cell receptor beta chains listed below, sequenced in a study of T-cell reconstitution after alpha-beta-depleted transplantation in children (dated by TCRdb to the mid-2010s). What this sample's treatment or condition label stands for: allogeneic hematopoietic cell transplantation with graft depleted of TCRalphabeta T cells and CD19 B cells. Library construction relied on PCR. TCRdb lists the instrument as Illumina HiSeq 2500. TCR libraries were prepared with molecular barcoding, using unique molecular identifiers to normalize TCRbeta repertoire quantification. Starting from the raw public reads, TCRdb applied fastp trimming at Q25, assembled clones with MiXCR and retained in-frame beta chains. A single entry per CDR3 protein holds the most common genes and DNA from its merged rows. This sample comprises hundreds of thousands of distinct CDR3 sequences, roughly 13% of them detected only once. Approximately 0.8% of the sample is held by the ten biggest clonotypes.

Sequences were derived from PBMCs, sampled before TCRalphabeta/CD19-depleted stem cell transplant. Receptors originate from a girl aged 2-10 years with congenital amegakaryocytic thrombocytopenia, due to receive a stem cell transplant.

This clonotype was found many times. The chain is built from TRBV5-1 and TRBJ2-2; 8 nucleotides align to TRBD1. V was pared by 0 bases and J by 5 bases, with 3 bases of the junction left unmatched. This CDR3 contains 15 residues. Germline loops: CDR1 SGHRS, CDR2 YFSETQ. CDR3 nucleotide sequence: TGCGCCAGCAGCTTGGTAGACAGGGGTACCGGGGAGCTGTTTTTT. It translates to CASSLVDRGTGELFF.

V usage is TRBV30 and J usage is TRBJ1-2; a weak D match, TRBD1 (5 bases). The V end lost 1 base, the J end lost 2 bases, and 8 bases lay between the germline ends. CDR1 and CDR2 from the germline V gene are GTSNPN and SVGIG (reference sequence). This CDR3 has 13 amino acids. Here the CDR3 reads CAWSEQANYGYTF. CDR3 in DNA: TGTGCCTGGAGTGAACAGGCGAACTATGGCTACACCTTC.

The rearrangement links TRBV7-9 to TRBJ2-5, with 8 positions matching TRBD1. Germline CDR1 and CDR2: SEHNR and FQNEAQ (reference sequence). Trimming at V came to 5 bases and at J to 6 bases, leaving 11 bases not matched to a gene. CDR3 length: 15 residues. The CDR3 region is CASSRGQGVDQTQYF. For the CDR3, the DNA is TGTGCCAGCAGCCGAGGACAGGGCGTGGATCAGACCCAGTACTTC.

This clonotype was seen ten or more times. The limits of the CDR3 on the DNA are not certain, so only TCRdb's listed CDR3 is given. The chain employs TRBV10-3 and TRBJ2-7; TRBD1, the table's D call, lacks a check against the DNA. The CDR3 sequence runs 14 residues, both termini included. CDR1 and CDR2 from the germline V gene are ENHRY and SYGVKD. CDR3 loop: CAISTSGQGNEQYF.

This clonotype was detected only a few times. This chain joins TRBV7-3 and TRBJ2-2; D is undetermined. CDR3 size: 13 residues. V dropped 3 bases and J dropped 6 bases, with 8 bases sitting between them. Germline CDR1 is SGHTA and CDR2 is FQGTGA. The CDR3 DNA sequence: TGTGCCAGCAGCTTGATTGGGGCCGGGGAGCTGTTTTTT. Its translation: CASSLIGAGELFF.

The V and J genes are TRBV7-8 and TRBJ1-2; D is ambiguous. Germline V gene lookup returns CDR1 SGHVS and CDR2 FQNEAQ. The CDR3 runs to 14 residues. V was pared by 2 bases and J by 4 bases, with 11 bases between. The CDR3 here is CASSLRQETYGYTF. The CDR3 nucleotides are TGTGCCAGCAGCTTACGGCAGGAAACCTATGGCTACACCTTC. Using reference TRBV7-8 and TRBJ1-2 for the parts outside the CDR3, the full variable domain is GAGVSQSPRYKVAKRGQDVALRCDPISGHVSLFWYQQALGQGPEFLTYFQNEAQLDKSGLPSDRFFAERPEGSVSTLKIQRTQQEDSAVYLCASSLRQETYGYTFGSGTRLTVV.

This clonotype was observed at least ten times. This chain links TRBV27 with TRBJ1-2; the D is unclear. From germline, CDR1 is MNHEY and CDR2 SMNVEV (reference sequence). The CDR3 covers 13 residues. V was cut by 8 bases and J by 0 bases, with 10 bases left in between. The CDR3 is CASGYASNYGYTF. As DNA, the CDR3 is TGTGCCAGCGGATACGCCTCTAACTATGGCTACACCTTC.

The chain has TRBV2 and TRBJ1-1; D call uncertain. With 0 bases removed from V and 0 bases from J, the gap between germline ends came to 8 bases. The CDR3 is 15 amino acids. CDR1 is SNHLY and CDR2 is FYNNEI in the germline V gene. CDR3 sequence reads: CASSEARAMNTEAFF. Written as DNA, the CDR3 is TGTGCCAGCAGTGAAGCTCGGGCTATGAACACTGAAGCTTTCTTT.

V is TRBV5-1 and J is TRBJ1-6, with unresolved D. The V end was cut by 0 bases, the J end by 10 bases, with 23 bases between. Germline values: CDR1 SGHRS, CDR2 YFSETQ. This CDR3 spans 18 amino acids. For the CDR3, the DNA is TGCGCCAGCAGCTTGGTCGTCAGGTCTGGAGGTTTCGAATCACCCCTCCACTTT. Translating it yields CASSLVVRSGGFESPLHF. Looking up the rest from reference TRBV5-1 and TRBJ1-6 gives the full variable domain: KAGVTQTPRYLIKTRGQQVTLSCSPISGHRSVSWYQQTPGQGLQFLFEYFSETQRNKGNFPGRFSGRQFSNSRSEMNVSTLELGDSALYLCASSLVVRSGGFESPLHFGNGTRLTVT.

This clonotype was seen repeatedly, ten times or more. The chain joins TRBV11-2 to TRBJ2-2; tentative D call: TRBD2 (6 bases). CDR1 SGHAT and CDR2 FQNNGV come from the germline V gene. The V end was cut by 5 bases, the J end by 4 bases, with 17 bases between. This CDR3 comprises 16 residues. The CDR3 region is CASSLEGLFRTGELFF. CDR3 DNA sequence: TGTGCCAGCAGCCTGGAGGGACTTTTTCGCACCGGGGAGCTGTTTTTT.

This clonotype was recorded at least ten times. The chain employs TRBV12-3 or TRBV12-4 and TRBJ2-3, with 12 nucleotides matching TRBD2. CDR3 size: 16 residues. V lost 5 bases to trimming and J lost 3 bases; unmatched junction nucleotides: 6. CDR3 loop: CASSPPGTSGTDTQYF. For the CDR3, the DNA is TGTGCCAGCAGTCCACCCGGGACTAGCGGGACAGATACGCAGTATTTT.

This clonotype has a count of ten or more. J is TRBJ2-3 and V is TRBV5-1; D might be TRBD1 or TRBD2, each matching 5 bases. CDR1 and CDR2 from the germline V gene are SGHRS and YFSETQ. This CDR3 is built from 16 residues. Trimming removed 2 bases from V and 3 bases from J, with 16 bases in between. This CDR3 is CASSLGTEKGTDTQYF. The CDR3 DNA sequence: TGCGCCAGCAGCTTAGGGACGGAGAAGGGTACAGATACGCAGTATTTT.

Many counts were recorded for this clonotype. The genes are TRBV7-2 and TRBJ2-1; 7 bases map to TRBD2. The CDR3 has 15 amino acids. CDR1 is SGHTA and CDR2 is FQGNSA in the germline V gene. J gave up 3 bases and V 6 bases, and 8 bases lay outside the gene matches. The CDR3 bases are TGTGCCAGCAGTTTACGGAGCGGGGACTACAATGAGCAGTTCTTC. Translation: CASSLRSGDYNEQFF.

This clonotype was seen a handful of times. The J gene is TRBJ2-2, the V gene TRBV9, with D perhaps matching TRBD1 (6 bases). Germline V lookup: CDR1 SGDLS, CDR2 YYNGEE. Trimming took 5 bases from V and 5 from J, leaving 10 bases between them. CDR3 length equals 13 residues. The DNA for the CDR3 is TGTGCCAGCAGTGGGGGCCAGACCGGGGAGCTGTTTTTT. Translation: CASSGGQTGELFF.

This clonotype has just a few counts. The gene calls are TRBV28 and TRBJ2-7; D not certain. The CDR3 has 11 amino acids. Deletions cut 6 bases from V and 9 bases from J, with 12 bases between. Germline-derived CDR1 and CDR2 are MDHEN and SYDVKM. The DNA for the CDR3 is TGTGCCAGCAGCTTTTCCGGTTCGCAGTACTTC. It is translated as CASSFSGSQYF. The whole variable domain, filled in from reference TRBV28 and TRBJ2-7, reads DVKVTQSSRYLVKRTGEKVFLECVQDMDHENMFWYRQDPGLGLRLIYFSYDVKMKEKGDIPEGYSVSREKKERFSLILESASTNQTSMYLCASSFSGSQYFGPGTRLTVT.

This clonotype was detected ten times or more. The chain joins TRBV6-1 to TRBJ2-7; 11 positions agree with TRBD2. V was clipped by 0 bases and J by 3 bases; unmatched bases: 13. This CDR3 spans 19 amino acids. Germline CDR1 MNHNS, CDR2 SASEGT. The CDR3 spells CASSEAQLAGVGAGYEQYF. The CDR3 nucleotides read TGTGCCAGCAGTGAAGCCCAACTAGCGGGAGTGGGGGCTGGCTACGAGCAGTACTTC.

This clonotype occurred many times. This chain joins TRBV28 and TRBJ2-3; D unresolved. V dropped 3 bases and J dropped 5 bases, with 6 bases sitting between them. This CDR3 is built from 12 residues. CDR1 and CDR2 (germline): MDHEN, SYDVKM. The CDR3 DNA follows: TGTGCCAGCAGTTTCGACGGAGATACGCAGTATTTT. It yields the protein CASSFDGDTQYF. Drawing the rest from reference TRBV28 and TRBJ2-3, the complete variable domain is DVKVTQSSRYLVKRTGEKVFLECVQDMDHENMFWYRQDPGLGLRLIYFSYDVKMKEKGDIPEGYSVSREKKERFSLILESASTNQTSMYLCASSFDGDTQYFGPGTRLTVL.

In its sample, this clonotype was seen many times. One junction end disagrees with the germline gene, perhaps due to a read error. J is TRBJ2-2 and V is TRBV5-1; the D gene is possibly TRBD2 (6 bases). Germline V CDR1 and CDR2: SGHRS, YFSETQ. The CDR3 consists of 16 residues. The CDR3 loop reads CASSSGRDSNTGELFF. DNA for the CDR3: TGTGCCAGCAGCTCGGGCCGGGACTCCAACACCGGGGAGCTGTTTTTT.

This clonotype was picked up a small number of times. The chain is built from TRBV20-1 and TRBJ2-1; 9 bases fit TRBD2. The CDR3 totals 13 residues. V lost 3 bases, J lost 8 bases, and 5 bases stayed unmatched. Germline V gene lookup returns CDR1 DFQATT and CDR2 SNEGSKA (reference sequence). The CDR3 region has the DNA TGCAGTGCTAGGATAGCGGGAGTCGATGAGCAGTTCTTC. It translates to CSARIAGVDEQFF.

The CDR3 spells CATSRDSSIRQGLQETQYF. For the CDR3, the DNA is TGTGCCACCAGCAGAGACAGCAGCATTAGACAGGGACTCCAAGAGACCCAGTACTTC. This chain uses TRBV15 with TRBJ2-5, with D possibly being TRBD1 (7 bases). The germline gives CDR1 LNHNV, CDR2 YYDKDF (reference sequence). The V gene lost 0 bases and the J gene lost 1 base, with 21 bases spanning the gap. The CDR3 is 19 residues long.

This clonotype turned up a few times. V usage is TRBV12-3 or TRBV12-4 and J usage is TRBJ2-5; 11 nucleotides align to TRBD2. The junction had 7 bases not matched to a gene; V was cut back by 5 bases and J by 5 bases. This CDR3 is built from 15 residues. CDR3 sequence (DNA): TGTGCCAGCAGTCCGGGACTAGCGGTGTTGGAGACCCAGTACTTC. Translating gives CASSPGLAVLETQYF.

V and J are TRBV7-9 and TRBJ2-7; D possibly uses TRBD1 or TRBD2 (5 bases each). The CDR3 contains 14 residues. Germline CDR1 is SEHNR and CDR2 is FQNEAQ (reference sequence). Trimming took 6 bases from V and 5 from J, leaving 17 bases between them. The CDR3, as DNA: TGTGCCAGCAGTCTCGGGGCCACCTCGGACGAGCAGTACTTC. Encoded protein: CASSLGATSDEQYF.

This clonotype was seen at least ten times. V is TRBV7-8 and J is TRBJ2-2; no clear D. The V end was cut by 2 bases, the J end by 1 base, with 14 bases between. Germline CDR1 SGHVS, CDR2 FQNEAQ. CDR3 length: 17 amino acids. The CDR3 bases are TGTGCCAGCAGCTTATTAGGTTGGAGCGTGAACACCGGGGAGCTGTTTTTT. It specifies CASSLLGWSVNTGELFF.

The table lists this clonotype with a few counts. J is TRBJ1-5 and V is TRBV6-1, with D possibly matching TRBD1 (5 bases). Deletions cut 5 bases from V and 1 base from J, with 12 bases between. The CDR3 length is 15 residues. Germline V gene sequence: CDR1 MNHNS, CDR2 SASEGT. The CDR3 protein is CASSPRDRSNQPQHF. The CDR3, as DNA: TGTGCCAGCAGTCCCAGGGATCGGAGCAATCAGCCCCAGCATTTT.

Only a few counts were recorded for this clonotype. The chain links TRBV6-6 to TRBJ1-2; possibly TRBD1 for D (6 bases). This CDR3 spans 13 amino acids. Trimming shortened V by 2 bases and J by 6 bases, and 10 bases separated the two germline ends. Germline V lookup: CDR1 MNHNY, CDR2 SVGAGI (reference sequence). CDR3 protein: CASSYLQGDGYTF. CDR3 sequence (DNA): TGTGCCAGCAGTTACCTACAGGGTGATGGCTACACCTTC.

The rearrangement joins TRBV7-2 to TRBJ2-4; 8 bases are shared with TRBD2. V was clipped by 3 bases and J by 0 bases; unmatched bases: 4. Germline CDR1 is SGHTA and CDR2 is FQGNSA. The CDR3 loop spans 16 amino acids. CDR3 DNA sequence: TGTGCCAGCAGCTTTCGACTAGCGCAAGCCAAAAACATTCAGTACTTC. Translating it yields CASSFRLAQAKNIQYF.

The chain joins TRBV5-1 to TRBJ2-5; D is possibly TRBD1 (6 bases). The germline V gene has CDR1 SGHRS and CDR2 YFSETQ. The CDR3 is made up of 16 amino acids. V lost 0 bases, J lost 3 bases, and 15 bases lay in between. The CDR3 nucleotides are TGCGCCAGCAGCTTGGCCTGGGACACGACAGAAGAGACCCAGTACTTC. This translates into CASSLAWDTTEETQYF.

This clonotype has a count of ten or more. The chain links TRBV25-1 to TRBJ2-1; D gene unclear. The CDR3 covers 18 residues. V was trimmed by 2 bases and J by 1 base, leaving 18 bases between them. Germline CDR1 reads MGHDK; CDR2 reads SYGVNS. The CDR3 DNA reads as TGTGCCAGCAGTGAACCAGAAGATATCGGGCCTTCCTACAATGAGCAGTTCTTC. As protein: CASSEPEDIGPSYNEQFF.